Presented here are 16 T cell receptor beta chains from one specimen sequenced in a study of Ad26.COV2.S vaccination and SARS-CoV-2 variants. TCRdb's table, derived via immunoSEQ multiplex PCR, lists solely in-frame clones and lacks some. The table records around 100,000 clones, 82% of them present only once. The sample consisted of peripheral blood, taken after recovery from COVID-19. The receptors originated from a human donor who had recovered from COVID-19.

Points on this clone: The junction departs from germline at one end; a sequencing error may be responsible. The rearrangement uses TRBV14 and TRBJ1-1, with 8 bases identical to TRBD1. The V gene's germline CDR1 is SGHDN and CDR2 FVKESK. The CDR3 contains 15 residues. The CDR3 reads CASSQRTGMKTEAFF. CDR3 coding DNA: TGTGCCAGCAGCCAAAGGACAGGGATGAAGACTGAAGCTTTCTTT.

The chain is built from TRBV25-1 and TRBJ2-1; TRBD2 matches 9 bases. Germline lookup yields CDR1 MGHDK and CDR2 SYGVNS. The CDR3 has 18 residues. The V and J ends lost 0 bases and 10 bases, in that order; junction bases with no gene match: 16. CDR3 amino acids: CASSEYILLGLAANEQFF. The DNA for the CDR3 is TGTGCCAGCAGTGAATATATTCTGTTGGGACTAGCTGCGAACGAGCAGTTCTTC.

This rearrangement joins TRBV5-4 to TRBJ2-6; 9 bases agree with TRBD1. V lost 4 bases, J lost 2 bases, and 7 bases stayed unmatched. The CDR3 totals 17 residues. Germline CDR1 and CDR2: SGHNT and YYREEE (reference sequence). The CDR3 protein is CASSPFGDRAGANVLTF. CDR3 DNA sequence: TGTGCCAGCAGCCCGTTCGGGGACAGGGCTGGGGCCAACGTCCTGACTTTC. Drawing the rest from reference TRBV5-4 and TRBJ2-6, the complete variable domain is ETGVTQSPTHLIKTRGQQVTLRCSSQSGHNTVSWYQQALGQGPQFIFQYYREEENGRGNFPPRFSGLQFPNYSSELNVNALELDDSALYLCASSPFGDRAGANVLTFGAGSRLTVL.

CDR3 amino acids: CASTQGGYYGYTF. The DNA of the CDR3 is TGTGCCAGCACCCAGGGGGGTTACTATGGCTACACCTTC. The chain couples TRBV6-6 to TRBJ1-2, with 7 bases aligning to TRBD1. Trimming removed 7 bases from V and 3 bases from J; junction bases left unmatched: 5. Germline V gives CDR1 MNHNY, CDR2 SVGAGI (reference sequence). The CDR3 extends over 13 amino acids.

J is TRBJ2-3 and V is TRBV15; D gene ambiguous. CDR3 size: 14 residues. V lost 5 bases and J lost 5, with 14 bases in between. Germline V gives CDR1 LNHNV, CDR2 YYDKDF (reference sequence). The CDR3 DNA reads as TGTGCCACCAGCTCCCCTGCCGCCGGAGATACGCAGTATTTT. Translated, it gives CATSSPAAGDTQYF.

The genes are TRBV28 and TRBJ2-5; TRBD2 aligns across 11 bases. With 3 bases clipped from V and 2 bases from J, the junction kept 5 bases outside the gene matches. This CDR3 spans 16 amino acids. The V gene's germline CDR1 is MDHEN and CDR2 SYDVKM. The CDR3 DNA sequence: TGTGCCAGCAGTTTGCCCGGGACTAGCGGACAAGAGACCCAGTACTTC. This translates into CASSLPGTSGQETQYF.

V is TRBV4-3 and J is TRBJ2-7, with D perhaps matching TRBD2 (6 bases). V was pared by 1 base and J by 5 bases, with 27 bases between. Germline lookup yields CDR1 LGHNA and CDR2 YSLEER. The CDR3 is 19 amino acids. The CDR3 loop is CASSQVPRGPEGILDEQYF. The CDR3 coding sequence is TGCGCCAGCAGCCAAGTACCGAGGGGCCCGGAGGGCATTTTGGACGAGCAGTACTTC.

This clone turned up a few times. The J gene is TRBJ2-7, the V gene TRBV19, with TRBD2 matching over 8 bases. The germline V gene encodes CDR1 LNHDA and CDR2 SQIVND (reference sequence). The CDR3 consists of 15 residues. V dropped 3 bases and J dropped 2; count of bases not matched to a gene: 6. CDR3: CASSITGRAAYEQYF. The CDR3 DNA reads TGTGCCAGTAGTATCACCGGGAGGGCCGCCTACGAGCAGTACTTC.

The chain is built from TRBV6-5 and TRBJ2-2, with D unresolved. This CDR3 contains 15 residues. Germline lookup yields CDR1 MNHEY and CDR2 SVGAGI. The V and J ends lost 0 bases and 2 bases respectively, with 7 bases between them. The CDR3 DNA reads TGTGCCAGCAGTTACTCGATCCTAAACACCGGGGAGCTGTTTTTT. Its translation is CASSYSILNTGELFF.

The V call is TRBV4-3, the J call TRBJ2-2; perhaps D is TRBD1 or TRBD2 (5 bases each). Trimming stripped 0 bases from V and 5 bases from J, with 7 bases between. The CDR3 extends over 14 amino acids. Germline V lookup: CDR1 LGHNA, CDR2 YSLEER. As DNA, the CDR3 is TGCGCCAGCAGCCAAGATTGGGGGACCGGGGAGCTGTTTTTT. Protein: CASSQDWGTGELFF.

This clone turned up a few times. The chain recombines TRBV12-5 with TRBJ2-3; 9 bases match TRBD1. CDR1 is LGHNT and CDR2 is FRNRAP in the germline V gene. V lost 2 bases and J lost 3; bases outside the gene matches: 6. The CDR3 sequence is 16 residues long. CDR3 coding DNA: TGTGCTAGTGGTTTGATAACAGGGGGCCGGACAGATACGCAGTATTTT. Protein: CASGLITGGRTDTQYF.

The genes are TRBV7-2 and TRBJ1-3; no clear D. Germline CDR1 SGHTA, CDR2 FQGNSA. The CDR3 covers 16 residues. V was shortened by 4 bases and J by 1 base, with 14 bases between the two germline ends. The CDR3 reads CASSSTAGVSGNTIYF. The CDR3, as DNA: TGTGCCAGCAGCTCCACCGCGGGAGTATCTGGAAACACCATATATTTT.

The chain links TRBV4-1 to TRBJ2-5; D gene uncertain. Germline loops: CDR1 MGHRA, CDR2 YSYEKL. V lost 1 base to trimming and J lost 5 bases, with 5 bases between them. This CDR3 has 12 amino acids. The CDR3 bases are TGCGCCAGCAGCCAAGCCGGGGAGACCCAGTACTTC. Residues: CASSQAGETQYF.

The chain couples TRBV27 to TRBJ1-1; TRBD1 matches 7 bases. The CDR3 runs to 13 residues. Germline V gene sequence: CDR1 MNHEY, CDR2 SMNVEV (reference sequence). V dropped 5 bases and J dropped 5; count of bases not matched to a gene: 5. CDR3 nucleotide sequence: TGTGCCAGCAGTGAACAGGGGTGGACTGAAGCTTTCTTT. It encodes CASSEQGWTEAFF.

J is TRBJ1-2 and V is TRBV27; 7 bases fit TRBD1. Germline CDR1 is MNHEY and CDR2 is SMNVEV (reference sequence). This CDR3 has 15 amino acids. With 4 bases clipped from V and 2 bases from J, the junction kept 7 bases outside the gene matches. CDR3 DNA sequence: TGTGCCAGCAGTTCACTGACAGGGTGGAACTATGGCTACACCTTC. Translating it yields CASSSLTGWNYGYTF.

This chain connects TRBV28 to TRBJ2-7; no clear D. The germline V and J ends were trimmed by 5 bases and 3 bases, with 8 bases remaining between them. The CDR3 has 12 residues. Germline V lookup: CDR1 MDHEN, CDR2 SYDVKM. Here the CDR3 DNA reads TGTGCCAGCAGTCAGGCGCGCTACGAGCAGTACTTC. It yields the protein CASSQARYEQYF.